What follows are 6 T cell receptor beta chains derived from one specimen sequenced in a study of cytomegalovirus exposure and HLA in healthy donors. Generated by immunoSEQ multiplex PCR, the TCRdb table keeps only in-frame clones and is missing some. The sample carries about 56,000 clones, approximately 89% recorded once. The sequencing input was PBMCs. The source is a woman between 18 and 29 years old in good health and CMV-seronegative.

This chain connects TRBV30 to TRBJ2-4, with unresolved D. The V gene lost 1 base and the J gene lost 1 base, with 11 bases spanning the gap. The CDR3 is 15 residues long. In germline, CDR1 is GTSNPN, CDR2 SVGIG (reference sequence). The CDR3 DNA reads TGTGCCTGGAGTGGATCGCGTAAGGCCAAAAACATTCAGTACTTC. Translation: CAWSGSRKAKNIQYF.

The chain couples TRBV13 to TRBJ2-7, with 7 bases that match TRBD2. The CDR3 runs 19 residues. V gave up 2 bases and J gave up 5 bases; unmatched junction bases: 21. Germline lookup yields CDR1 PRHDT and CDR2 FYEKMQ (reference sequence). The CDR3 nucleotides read TGTGCCAGCAGCTTAAGTCCGGGGCTGTTGGCGGGAGCAATCCACGAGCAGTACTTC. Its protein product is CASSLSPGLLAGAIHEQYF.

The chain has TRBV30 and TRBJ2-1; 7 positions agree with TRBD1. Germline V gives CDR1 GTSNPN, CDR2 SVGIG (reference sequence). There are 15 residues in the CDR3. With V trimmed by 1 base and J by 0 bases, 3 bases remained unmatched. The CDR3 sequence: CAWSGQGSSYNEQFF. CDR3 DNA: TGTGCCTGGAGTGGACAGGGTAGCTCCTACAATGAGCAGTTCTTC.

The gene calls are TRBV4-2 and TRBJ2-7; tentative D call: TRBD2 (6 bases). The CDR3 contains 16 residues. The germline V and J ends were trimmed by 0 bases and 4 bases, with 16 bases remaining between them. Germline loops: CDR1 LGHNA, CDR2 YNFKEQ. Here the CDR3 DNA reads TGTGCCAGCAGCCAAGATTTGTCGGGAGTTCTATACGAGCAGTACTTC. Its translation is CASSQDLSGVLYEQYF.

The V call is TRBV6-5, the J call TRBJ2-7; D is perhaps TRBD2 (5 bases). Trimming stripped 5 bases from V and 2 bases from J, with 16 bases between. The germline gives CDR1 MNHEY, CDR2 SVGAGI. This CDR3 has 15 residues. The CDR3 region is CASSPPARGTYEQYF. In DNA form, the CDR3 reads TGTGCCAGCAGTCCCCCAGCGAGAGGGACCTACGAGCAGTACTTC.

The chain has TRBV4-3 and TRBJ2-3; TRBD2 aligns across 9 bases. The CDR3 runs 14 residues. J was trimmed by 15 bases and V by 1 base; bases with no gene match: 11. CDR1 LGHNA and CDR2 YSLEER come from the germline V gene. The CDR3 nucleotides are TGCGCCAGCAGCCAAGGATCGGCTAGCGGGATTCTATATTTT. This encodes CASSQGSASGILYF.